The 25 T cell receptor beta chains in this list originate from one sample, sequenced in a study of resident and recirculating memory T cells in vitiligo. Produced via immunoSEQ multiplex PCR; TCRdb's table is partial and in-frame only. The profile shows around 78,000 clones, approximately 90% of them singletons. The sample taken for sequencing was blood. The receptor source for this set is a male donor with vitiligo.

This chain uses TRBV30 with TRBJ2-4; weak D call: TRBD1 (5 bases). The CDR3 is 13 residues long. Germline CDR1 is GTSNPN and CDR2 is SVGIG (reference sequence). Trimming removed 3 bases at V and 8 bases at J, with 14 bases between. The CDR3 reads CAWSLKGRDIQYF. The DNA for the CDR3 is TGTGCCTGGAGCCTGAAGGGGCGCGACATTCAGTACTTC. Complete variable domain (other parts from reference TRBV30 and TRBJ2-4): SQTIHQWPATLVQPVGSPLSLECTVEGTSNPNLYWYRQAAGRGLQLLFYSVGIGQISSEVPQNLSASRPQDRQFILSSKKLLLSDSGFYLCAWSLKGRDIQYFGAGTRLSVL.

V and J are TRBV2 and TRBJ2-2; the match to TRBD2 covers 10 bases. The length of the CDR3 is 15 residues. Germline lookup yields CDR1 SNHLY and CDR2 FYNNEI. V shed 11 bases, J shed 6 bases, and the junction held 12 bases outside the gene matches. CDR3 loop: CAGRRASGSAGELFF. The CDR3 DNA reads TGTGCCGGACGGAGGGCTAGCGGGAGCGCCGGGGAGCTGTTTTTT. Complete variable domain (other parts from reference TRBV2 and TRBJ2-2): EPEVTQTPSHQVTQMGQEVILRCVPISNHLYFYWYRQILGQKVEFLVSFYNNEISEKSEIFDDQFSVERPDGSNFTLKIRSTKLEDSAMYFCAGRRASGSAGELFFGEGSRLTVL.

The chain has TRBV30 and TRBJ2-3; 11 bases fit TRBD2. Trimming removed 8 bases from V and 9 bases from J; junction bases left unmatched: 16. Germline loops: CDR1 GTSNPN, CDR2 SVGIG (reference sequence). This CDR3 comprises 15 residues. The CDR3 DNA follows: TGTGCCGGAAAAATAGCGGGAGGGCCCGGGGGCACGCAGTATTTT. Translated: CAGKIAGGPGGTQYF.

This chain uses TRBV4-3 with TRBJ2-7, with D possibly being TRBD1 (5 bases). The germline CDR1 and CDR2 sequences are LGHNA and YSLEER. The length of the CDR3 is 15 residues. Trimming removed 0 bases from V and 4 bases from J, with 13 bases in between. CDR3 sequence: CASSQDLGAGYEQYF. Here the CDR3 DNA reads TGCGCCAGCAGCCAAGATCTAGGGGCTGGGTACGAGCAGTACTTC.

This clone was found a few times. This CDR3 is also generated by other DNA sequences in the sample. The chain joins TRBV5-1 to TRBJ1-1; D ambiguous. Trimming cost V 0 bases and J 5 bases, with 5 bases left between them. The germline V gene has CDR1 SGHRS and CDR2 YFSETQ. The CDR3 contains 12 residues. CDR3: CASSLGRTEAFF. In DNA form, the CDR3 reads TGCGCCAGCAGCTTGGGGAGGACTGAAGCTTTCTTT.

DNA of the CDR3: TGTGCCAGCAGCGTTAGGGCTAGCGGCCTCAGCTCCTACAATGAGCAGTTCTTC. Amino acid sequence: CASSVRASGLSSYNEQFF. The chain links TRBV9 to TRBJ2-1; 7 bases are shared with TRBD2. This CDR3 has 18 amino acids. Germline V CDR1 and CDR2: SGDLS, YYNGEE. V gave up 2 bases and J gave up 0 bases; unmatched junction bases: 11.

The chain combines TRBV18 with TRBJ1-5; tentative D call: TRBD1 (5 bases). The ends were cut back, 1 base at V and 2 bases at J, with 9 bases in the middle. The germline gives CDR1 KGHSH, CDR2 LQKENI. The CDR3 contains 15 residues. The DNA for the CDR3 is TGTGCCAGCTCACCACGGGGGGACGGCAATCAGCCCCAGCATTTT. It encodes CASSPRGDGNQPQHF.

The gene calls are TRBV7-8 and TRBJ2-7; the D is unclear. Trimming left V 5 bases short and J 4 bases short, with 15 bases between. Germline-derived CDR1 and CDR2 are SGHVS and FQNEAQ. The CDR3 runs to 14 residues. CDR3 DNA sequence: TGTGCCAGCAGCCAACCGTACCGGAGATACGAGCAGTACTTC. Translation gives CASSQPYRRYEQYF.

The CDR3 here is CASSQAGGGGLTDTQYF. The CDR3 DNA follows: TGCGCCAGCAGCCAAGCGGGGGGGGGTGGGCTCACAGATACGCAGTATTTT. The chain links TRBV4-3 to TRBJ2-3; TRBD2 matches 8 bases. The CDR3 is made up of 17 amino acids. With 1 base clipped from V and 2 bases from J, the junction kept 8 bases outside the gene matches. Germline V gene sequence: CDR1 LGHNA, CDR2 YSLEER.

V and J are TRBV13 and TRBJ2-1, with TRBD2 identical over 10 bases. Germline values: CDR1 PRHDT, CDR2 FYEKMQ (reference sequence). The CDR3 totals 18 residues. The ends lost 1 base at V and 8 bases at J; junction bases unmatched: 14. CDR3 in amino acids: CASSLVGSSGSGTDEQFF. The CDR3 DNA sequence: TGTGCCAGCAGCTTAGTGGGGTCTAGCGGGAGCGGCACGGATGAGCAGTTCTTC.

In this sample, this clone turned up once. The rearrangement links TRBV2 to TRBJ2-7; 7 bases line up with TRBD1. The junction had 6 bases not matched to a gene; V was cut back by 5 bases and J by 2 bases. Germline V gives CDR1 SNHLY, CDR2 FYNNEI. The CDR3 has 14 amino acids. Written as DNA, the CDR3 is TGTGCCAGCAGTCGACAGGGTAATACCTACGAGCAGTACTTC. Translated: CASSRQGNTYEQYF.

This rearrangement joins TRBV4-1 to TRBJ2-3, with TRBD2 matching over 8 bases. The CDR3 contains 17 residues. Trimming removed 1 base from V and 2 bases from J; junction bases left unmatched: 8. Germline CDR1 reads MGHRA; CDR2 reads YSYEKL. CDR3: CASSQGVAGQNTDTQYF. For the CDR3, the DNA is TGCGCCAGCAGCCAAGGGGTAGCGGGGCAAAACACAGATACGCAGTATTTT.

The chain couples TRBV19 to TRBJ1-2; TRBD1 aligns across 8 bases. J gave up 1 base and V 7 bases, and 5 bases lay outside the gene matches. Germline V gene lookup returns CDR1 LNHDA and CDR2 SQIVND (reference sequence). The CDR3 contains 14 residues. The CDR3 nucleotides are TGTGCCAGTAAGGGGGACAGGATTAACTATGGCTACACCTTC. Its protein is CASKGDRINYGYTF.

The chain joins TRBV6-6 to TRBJ2-7; D is possibly TRBD2 (6 bases). Germline values: CDR1 MNHNY, CDR2 SVGAGI (reference sequence). CDR3 size: 12 residues. V was trimmed by 11 bases and J by 2 bases, leaving 13 bases between them. As DNA, the CDR3 is TGTGCCGCCGGGGGTTCCCCCTACGAGCAGTACTTC. Translating gives CAAGGSPYEQYF.

This chain uses TRBV10-1 with TRBJ2-3; 11 bases are shared with TRBD2. Unmatched junction bases numbered 3, after V lost 0 bases and J lost 4 bases. This CDR3 spans 16 amino acids. Germline CDR1 and CDR2: WNHNN and SYGVQD (reference sequence). CDR3 in amino acids: CASSESLSGRADTQYF. CDR3 nucleotide sequence: TGCGCCAGCAGTGAGTCTCTTAGCGGGAGGGCAGATACGCAGTATTTT.

The chain combines TRBV19 with TRBJ2-5; a possible D gene is TRBD2 (6 bases). Deletions cut 10 bases from V and 4 bases from J, with 10 bases between. The V gene's germline CDR1 is LNHDA and CDR2 SQIVND (reference sequence). This CDR3 contains 11 residues. CDR3 in amino acids: CATAGRETQYF. The CDR3 DNA follows: TGTGCCACCGCGGGGAGAGAGACCCAGTACTTC.

The V call is TRBV7-2, the J call TRBJ2-3; the match to TRBD2 covers 7 bases. The germline CDR1 and CDR2 sequences are SGHTA and FQGNSA. With V trimmed by 1 base and J by 5 bases, 9 bases remained unmatched. CDR3 length: 16 residues. The CDR3: CASSLGLADSGDTQYF. The CDR3 DNA reads TGTGCCAGCAGCTTAGGCCTAGCGGACTCAGGAGATACGCAGTATTTT.

The chain carries TRBV5-1 and TRBJ2-1, with 10 bases identical to TRBD2. This CDR3 has 14 residues. The germline CDR1 and CDR2 sequences are SGHRS and YFSETQ. V trimming: 5 bases; J trimming: 4 bases; junction bases outside the gene matches: 3. CDR3: CASRTSGVYNEQFF. DNA of the CDR3: TGCGCCAGCAGAACTAGCGGGGTATACAATGAGCAGTTCTTC. Full variable domain (remainder filled in from reference TRBV5-1 and TRBJ2-1): KAGVTQTPRYLIKTRGQQVTLSCSPISGHRSVSWYQQTPGQGLQFLFEYFSETQRNKGNFPGRFSGRQFSNSRSEMNVSTLELGDSALYLCASRTSGVYNEQFFGPGTRLTVL.

V and J are TRBV27 and TRBJ1-4; TRBD1 agrees at 8 bases. CDR3 length equals 16 residues. Germline loops: CDR1 MNHEY, CDR2 SMNVEV (reference sequence). The ends lost 2 bases at V and 7 bases at J; junction bases unmatched: 9. DNA of the CDR3: TGTGCCAGCAGTTTAAACGACGGACAGGGAGGTGAAAAACTGTTTTTT. It specifies CASSLNDGQGGEKLFF. Combining the CDR3 with reference TRBV27 and TRBJ1-4 gives the whole variable domain EAQVTQNPRYLITVTGKKLTVTCSQNMNHEYMSWYRQDPGLGLRQIYYSMNVEVTDKGDVPEGYKVSRKEKRNFPLILESPSPNQTSLYFCASSLNDGQGGEKLFFGSGTQLSVL.

The V and J genes are TRBV11-2 and TRBJ2-1, with TRBD2 matching over 11 bases. The length of the CDR3 is 15 residues. Germline CDR1 is SGHAT and CDR2 is FQNNGV. V lost 4 bases to trimming and J lost 3 bases; unmatched junction nucleotides: 2. CDR3 in amino acids: CASSSTSGSYNEQFF. CDR3 DNA sequence: TGTGCCAGCAGCTCTACTAGCGGGAGCTACAATGAGCAGTTCTTC. The whole variable domain, remainder taken from reference TRBV11-2 and TRBJ2-1, is EAGVAQSPRYKIIEKRQSVAFWCNPISGHATLYWYQQILGQGPKLLIQFQNNGVVDDSQLPKDRFSAERLKGVDSTLKIQPAKLEDSAVYLCASSSTSGSYNEQFFGPGTRLTVL.

This clone has only one observation. CDR3 DNA: TGTGCCAGCAGCGGTGCCGTGGGTATCCGAGGCACTGAAGCTTTCTTT. The encoded protein is CASSGAVGIRGTEAFF. This rearrangement joins TRBV7-9 to TRBJ1-1; unclear D gene. The CDR3 runs to 16 residues. V was pared by 5 bases and J by 4 bases, with 20 bases between. The germline V gene has CDR1 SEHNR and CDR2 FQNEAQ (reference sequence).

This clone appeared once. This rearrangement joins TRBV5-6 to TRBJ2-2, with D maybe TRBD2 (5 bases). Germline V gene lookup returns CDR1 SGHDT and CDR2 YYEEEE. There are 14 residues in the CDR3. V was pared by 4 bases and J by 2 bases, with 9 bases between. The CDR3 spells CASSRDTNTGELFF. The CDR3, as DNA: TGTGCCAGCAGCCGGGATACTAACACCGGGGAGCTGTTTTTT. Using reference TRBV5-6 and TRBJ2-2 for the parts outside the CDR3, the full variable domain is DAGVTQSPTHLIKTRGQQVTLRCSPKSGHDTVSWYQQALGQGPQFIFQYYEEEERQRGNFPDRFSGHQFPNYSSELNVNALLLGDSALYLCASSRDTNTGELFFGEGSRLTVL.

This sequence joins TRBV7-2 and TRBJ2-1, with 8 bases fitting TRBD2. J gave up 4 bases and V 0 bases, and 5 bases lay outside the gene matches. The CDR3 has 16 amino acids. Germline CDR1 reads SGHTA; CDR2 reads FQGNSA. For the CDR3, the DNA is TGTGCCAGCAGCTTAGCGTTAGCGGGACAATACAATGAGCAGTTCTTC. Protein: CASSLALAGQYNEQFF.

The CDR3 DNA is TGCGCCAGCAGCCAATGGGGACACGTGAACACTGAAGCTTTCTTT. Translation gives CASSQWGHVNTEAFF. The genes are TRBV4-1 and TRBJ1-1, with D maybe TRBD1 (6 bases). V was trimmed by 2 bases and J by 0 bases, leaving 10 bases between them. The CDR3 extends over 15 amino acids. CDR1 is MGHRA, CDR2 YSYEKL, per germline.

The chain is built from TRBV27 and TRBJ2-7, with TRBD1 matching 7 bases. The V segment lost 6 bases and the J segment 2 bases; nucleotides outside the gene matches: 7. From germline, CDR1 is MNHEY and CDR2 SMNVEV (reference sequence). This CDR3 has 14 amino acids. DNA of the CDR3: TGTGCCAGCAGCATACAGGGGCGGACCTACGAGCAGTACTTC. It specifies CASSIQGRTYEQYF.